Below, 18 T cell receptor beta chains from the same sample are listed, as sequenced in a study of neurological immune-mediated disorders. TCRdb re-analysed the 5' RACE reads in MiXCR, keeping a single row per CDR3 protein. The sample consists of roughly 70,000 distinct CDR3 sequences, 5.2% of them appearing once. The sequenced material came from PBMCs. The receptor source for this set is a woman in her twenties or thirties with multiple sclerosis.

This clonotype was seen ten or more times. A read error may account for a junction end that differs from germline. The CDR3 sequence: CATSPEDRPPLNF. Written as DNA, the CDR3 is TGTGCCACCAGTCCCGAGGACCGGCCGCCCCTCAACTTT. V gene TRBV15 combines with J gene TRBJ1-6, with D hard to call. This CDR3 spans 13 amino acids. Per germline, CDR1 LNHNV and CDR2 YYDKDF (reference sequence).

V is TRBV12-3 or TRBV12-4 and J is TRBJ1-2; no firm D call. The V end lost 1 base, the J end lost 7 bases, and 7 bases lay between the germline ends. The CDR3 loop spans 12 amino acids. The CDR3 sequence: CASSLVGFGYTF. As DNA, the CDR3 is TGTGCCAGCAGTTTAGTGGGTTTTGGCTACACCTTC.

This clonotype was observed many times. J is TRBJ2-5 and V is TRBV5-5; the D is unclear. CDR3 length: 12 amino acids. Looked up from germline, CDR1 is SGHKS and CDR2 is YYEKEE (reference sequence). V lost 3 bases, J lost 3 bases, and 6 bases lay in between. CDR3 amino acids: CASSSAEETQYF. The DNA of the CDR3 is TGTGCCAGCAGCTCAGCCGAAGAGACCCAGTACTTC.

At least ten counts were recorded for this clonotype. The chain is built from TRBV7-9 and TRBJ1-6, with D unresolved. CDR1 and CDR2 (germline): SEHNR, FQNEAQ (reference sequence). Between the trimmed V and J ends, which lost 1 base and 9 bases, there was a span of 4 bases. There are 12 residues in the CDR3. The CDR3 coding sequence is TGTGCCAGCAGCTTAGGGGCTTCACCCCTCCACTTT. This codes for CASSLGASPLHF.

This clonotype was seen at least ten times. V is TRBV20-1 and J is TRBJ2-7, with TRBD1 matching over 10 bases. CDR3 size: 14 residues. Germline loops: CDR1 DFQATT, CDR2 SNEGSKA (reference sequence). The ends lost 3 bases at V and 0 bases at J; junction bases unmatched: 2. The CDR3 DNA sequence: TGCAGTGCTAGCGGACAGGGGGGCTCCTACGAGCAGTACTTC. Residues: CSASGQGGSYEQYF.

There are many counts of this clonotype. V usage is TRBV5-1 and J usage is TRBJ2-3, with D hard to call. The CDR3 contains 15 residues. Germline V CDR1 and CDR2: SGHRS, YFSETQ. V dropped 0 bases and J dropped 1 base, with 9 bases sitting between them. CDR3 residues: CASSLDDGRTDTQYF. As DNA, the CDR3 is TGCGCCAGCAGCTTGGACGACGGACGCACAGATACGCAGTATTTT.

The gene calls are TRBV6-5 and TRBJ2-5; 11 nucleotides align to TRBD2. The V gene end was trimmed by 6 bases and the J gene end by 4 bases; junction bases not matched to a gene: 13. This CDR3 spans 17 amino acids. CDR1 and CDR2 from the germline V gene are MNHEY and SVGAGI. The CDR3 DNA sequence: TGTGCCAGCAGGACCGGGGTAGCGGGGGGGCGAGGAGAGACCCAGTACTTC. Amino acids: CASRTGVAGGRGETQYF.

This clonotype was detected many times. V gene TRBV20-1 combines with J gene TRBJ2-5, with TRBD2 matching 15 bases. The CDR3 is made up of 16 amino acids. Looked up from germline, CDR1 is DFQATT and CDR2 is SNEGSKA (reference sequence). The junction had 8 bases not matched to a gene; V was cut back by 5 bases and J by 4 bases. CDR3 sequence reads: CSASGLAGGLSETQYF. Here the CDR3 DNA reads TGCAGTGCTTCCGGACTAGCGGGGGGGCTTTCAGAGACCCAGTACTTC.

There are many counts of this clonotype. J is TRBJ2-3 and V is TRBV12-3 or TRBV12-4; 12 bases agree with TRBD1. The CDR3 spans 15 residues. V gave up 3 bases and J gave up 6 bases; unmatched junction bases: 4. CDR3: CASSFGTGGWDTQYF. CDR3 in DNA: TGTGCCAGCAGTTTCGGGACAGGGGGCTGGGATACGCAGTATTTT.

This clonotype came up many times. CDR3 DNA: TGCAGTGCCCAAAACCCGACTAGCGGGGGCCCTGAGCAGTTCTTC. It specifies CSAQNPTSGGPEQFF. The chain recombines TRBV20-1 with TRBJ2-1; 12 nucleotides align to TRBD2. The ends lost 6 bases at V and 9 bases at J; junction bases unmatched: 12. The V gene's germline CDR1 is DFQATT and CDR2 SNEGSKA (reference sequence). There are 15 residues in the CDR3.

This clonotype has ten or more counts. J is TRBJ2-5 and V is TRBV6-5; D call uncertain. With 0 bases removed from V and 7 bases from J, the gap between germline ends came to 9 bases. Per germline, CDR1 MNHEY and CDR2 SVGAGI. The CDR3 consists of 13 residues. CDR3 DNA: TGTGCCAGCAGTTACTCGAGGCTGGGGACCCAGTACTTC. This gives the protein CASSYSRLGTQYF.

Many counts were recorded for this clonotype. CDR3 region: CATREGQGVGDTQYF. Here the CDR3 DNA reads TGTGCCACCAGGGAGGGACAGGGGGTAGGAGATACGCAGTATTTT. V is TRBV24-1 and J is TRBJ2-3; TRBD1 agrees at 11 bases. CDR1 and CDR2 from the germline V gene are KGHDR and SFDVKD. The ends lost 7 bases at V and 5 bases at J; junction bases unmatched: 7. The CDR3 runs to 15 residues.

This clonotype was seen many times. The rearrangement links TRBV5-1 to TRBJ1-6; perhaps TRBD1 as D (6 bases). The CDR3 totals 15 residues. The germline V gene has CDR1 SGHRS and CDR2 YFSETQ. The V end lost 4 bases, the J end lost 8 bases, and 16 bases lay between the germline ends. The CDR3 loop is CASSPRQGRDSPLHF. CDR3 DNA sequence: TGCGCCAGCAGCCCGCGCCAGGGGAGGGATTCACCCCTCCACTTT.

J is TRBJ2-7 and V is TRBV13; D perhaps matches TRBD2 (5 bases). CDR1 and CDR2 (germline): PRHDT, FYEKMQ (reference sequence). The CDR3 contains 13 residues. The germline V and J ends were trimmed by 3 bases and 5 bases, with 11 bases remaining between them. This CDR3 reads CASSFPGKHEQYF. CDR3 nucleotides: TGTGCCAGCAGCTTCCCCGGGAAGCACGAGCAGTACTTC. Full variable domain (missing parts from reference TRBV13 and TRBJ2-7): AAGVIQSPRHLIKEKRETATLKCYPIPRHDTVYWYQQGPGQDPQFLISFYEKMQSDKGSIPDRFSAQQFSDYHSELNMSSLELGDSALYFCASSFPGKHEQYFGPGTRLTVT.

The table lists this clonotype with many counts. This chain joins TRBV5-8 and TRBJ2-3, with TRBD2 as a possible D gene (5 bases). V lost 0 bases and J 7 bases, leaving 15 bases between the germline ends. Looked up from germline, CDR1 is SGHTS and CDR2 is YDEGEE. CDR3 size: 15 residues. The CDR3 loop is CASSLADRRHNTQYF. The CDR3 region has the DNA TGTGCCAGCAGCTTGGCGGATAGGAGGCATAATACGCAGTATTTT. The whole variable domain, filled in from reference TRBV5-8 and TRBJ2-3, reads EAGVTQSPTHLIKTRGQQATLRCSPISGHTSVYWYQQALGLGLQFLLWYDEGEERNRGNFPPRFSGRQFPNYSSELNVNALELEDSALYLCASSLADRRHNTQYFGPGTRLTVL.

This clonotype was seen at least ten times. Here the CDR3 reads CATSREYLLTDTQYF. The CDR3 DNA sequence: TGTGCCACCAGCAGAGAGTACCTCCTCACAGATACGCAGTATTTT. The V gene is TRBV15, the J gene TRBJ2-3; D call uncertain. Between the trimmed V and J ends, which lost 0 bases and 2 bases, there was a span of 9 bases. The CDR3 length is 15 residues. Looked up from germline, CDR1 is LNHNV and CDR2 is YYDKDF (reference sequence).

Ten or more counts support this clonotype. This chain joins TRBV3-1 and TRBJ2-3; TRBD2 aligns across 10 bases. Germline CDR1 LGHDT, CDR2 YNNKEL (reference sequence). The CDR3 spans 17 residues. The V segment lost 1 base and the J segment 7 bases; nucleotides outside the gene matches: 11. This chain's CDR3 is CASSQVGQRGGENTQYF. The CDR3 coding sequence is TGTGCCAGCAGCCAAGTCGGACAGCGGGGGGGCGAAAATACGCAGTATTTT.

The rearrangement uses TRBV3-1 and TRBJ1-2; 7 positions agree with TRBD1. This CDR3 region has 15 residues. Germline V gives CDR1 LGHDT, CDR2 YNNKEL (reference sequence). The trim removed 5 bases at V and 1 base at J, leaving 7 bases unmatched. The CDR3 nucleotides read TGTGCCAGCAGCGCACTGGGACAGAATAACTATGGCTACACCTTC. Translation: CASSALGQNNYGYTF.